This T cell receptor (beta chain) was captured by sequencing in a study of beta chain features in type 1 diabetes. Overall study results and limits: Across patients, naive, central memory and Treg TCRB repertoires exhibited apparently greater similarity than was observed across healthy donors.

The investigators reverse transcribed all of the isolated RNA, so they sequenced expressed TCRB transcripts. Naive, central memory and regulatory T cell samples averaged roughly 3.5 million reads. Generated by immunoSEQ multiplex PCR, the TCRdb table keeps only in-frame clones and is missing some. The sample lists 450,000 to 550,000 clones; approximately 30% were seen once. In this sample, this clone turned up a few times. Its antigen is still unknown. The length of the CDR3 is 11 residues. The germline V and J ends were trimmed by 5 bases and 3 bases, with 5 bases remaining between them. Per germline, CDR1 MDHEN and CDR2 SYDVKM. A single heparinised draw of 95 to 150 mL on average was taken per donor.

What was sequenced was naive CD4+ T cells from blood. The chain links TRBV28 to TRBJ2-7; no firm D call. The clonotype was recovered from a man between 18 and 29 years old in good health. The CDR3 DNA sequence: TGTGCCAGCAGTGCTAGCTACGAGCAGTACTTC. Its translation is CASSASYEQYF.